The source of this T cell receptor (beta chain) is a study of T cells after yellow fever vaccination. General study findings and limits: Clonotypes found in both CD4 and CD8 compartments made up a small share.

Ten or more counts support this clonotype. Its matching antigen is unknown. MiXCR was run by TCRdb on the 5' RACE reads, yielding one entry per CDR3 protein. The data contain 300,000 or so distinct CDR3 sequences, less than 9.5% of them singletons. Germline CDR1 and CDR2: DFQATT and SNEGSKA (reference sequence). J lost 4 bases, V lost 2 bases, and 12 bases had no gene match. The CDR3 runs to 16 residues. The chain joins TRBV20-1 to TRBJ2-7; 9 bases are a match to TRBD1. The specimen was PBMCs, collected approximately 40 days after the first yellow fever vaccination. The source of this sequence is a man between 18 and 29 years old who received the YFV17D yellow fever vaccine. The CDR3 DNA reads TGCAGTGCTAGACCCCCCACAGGGGGCAGAGAGTACGAGCAGTACGTC. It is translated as CSARPPTGGREYEQYV.